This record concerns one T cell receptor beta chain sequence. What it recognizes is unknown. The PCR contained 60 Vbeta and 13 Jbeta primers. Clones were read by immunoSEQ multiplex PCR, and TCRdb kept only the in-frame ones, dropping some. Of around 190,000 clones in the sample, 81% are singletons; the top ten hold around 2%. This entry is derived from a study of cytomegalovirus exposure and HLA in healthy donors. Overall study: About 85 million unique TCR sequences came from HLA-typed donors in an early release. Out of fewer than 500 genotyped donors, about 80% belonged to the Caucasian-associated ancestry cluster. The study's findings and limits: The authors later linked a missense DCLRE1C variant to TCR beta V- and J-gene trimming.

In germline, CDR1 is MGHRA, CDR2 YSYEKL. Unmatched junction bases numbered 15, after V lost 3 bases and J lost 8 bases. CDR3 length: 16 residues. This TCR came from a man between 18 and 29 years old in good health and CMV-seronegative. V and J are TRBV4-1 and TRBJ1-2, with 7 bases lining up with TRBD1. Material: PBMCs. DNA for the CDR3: TGCGCCAGCAGCCACCTTGGACAGGCTTCTACTATGGGCTACACCTTC. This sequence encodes CASSHLGQASTMGYTF.